This T cell receptor beta chain was sequenced for a study of blood T cell repertoires in COVID-19. Study-wide background: The United States, Italy and Spain were the sources of the acute and convalescent COVID-19 samples. PBMCs, B-cell-depleted T cells, or T cells were the source of the cDNA or gDNA that made up the material.

Assay: immunoSEQ multiplex PCR; the TCRdb copy retains only in-frame clones and omits some. This sample has about 50,000 clones, with roughly 79% found just once. Enrolment of Seattle patients took place during active infection, and they were followed longitudinally. This clonotype originated in a woman older than 75 with COVID-19, enrolled during active disease. Sequenced: peripheral blood.

DNA for the CDR3: TGCGCCAGCAGCCAAGGTGATGGCAGGCCCTACGAGCAGTACTTC. Amino acid sequence: CASSQGDGRPYEQYF. V is TRBV4-1 and J is TRBJ2-7; no clear D gene. The CDR3 is made up of 15 amino acids. V lost 1 base and J 2 bases, leaving 12 bases between the germline ends. In germline, CDR1 is MGHRA, CDR2 YSYEKL.